This T cell receptor beta chain emerged from a study of T-cell memory formation after mild COVID-19. Germline CDR1 is SQVTM and CDR2 is ANQGSEA. V lost 7 bases and J lost 3; bases outside the gene matches: 8. CDR3 length: 15 residues. TCRdb called the 5' RACE reads again in MiXCR, with one record for every CDR3 protein. The data show hundreds of thousands of distinct CDR3 sequences, roughly 15% seen once. Overall study findings and caveats: Specificity for SARS-CoV-2 was not confirmed among the second-wave clones peaking on day 37. Shrinking CD4+ clones resided mostly in CM and EM, and CD8+ ones in EMRA.

This clonotype has a count of ten or more. Its antigen remains unknown. The clonotype was recovered from an adult woman who had mild COVID-19 (a few samples of this study predate the infection). Cell type and time point are not known. The chain joins TRBV29-1 to TRBJ2-1; 11 bases are a match to TRBD2. Specimen: PBMCs or a T cell subset sorted from them (not recorded which). The CDR3, as DNA: TGCAGCGAGCGTCCCCTAGCGGGAGGCTACAATGAGCAGTTCTTC. Amino acid sequence: CSERPLAGGYNEQFF.